Shown below are 29 T cell receptor beta chains from a single sample sequenced in a study of T cells in Graves' hyperthyroidism and ophthalmopathy. Amplification of TCR beta CDR3 regions was performed using RNA transcripts as template. During a first-round RT-PCR of the TCR CDR3, the HTBI primer set was used. TCRdb independently ran MiXCR on the multiplex PCR reads; one entry per CDR3 protein. The sample lists roughly 250,000 distinct CDR3 sequences, more than 12% occurring once. Material: blood. These receptor sequences come from a woman aged 40 to 50 with Graves' hyperthyroidism that later progressed to Graves' ophthalmopathy.

The CDR3 bases are TGTGCCAGCAGCGTCGACAGGGCGGAGGGCACCTTC. Translating gives CASSVDRAEGTF. The chain carries TRBV7-9 and TRBJ1-2, with 7 bases identical to TRBD1. V shed 5 bases and J 13 bases; nucleotides not matched to a gene: 10. The V gene's germline CDR1 is SEHNR and CDR2 FQNEAQ (reference sequence). The CDR3 spans 12 residues. Full variable domain (rest looked up from reference TRBV7-9 and TRBJ1-2): DTGVSQNPRHKITKRGQNVTFRCDPISEHNRLYWYRQTLGQGPEFLTYFQNEAQLEKSRLLSDRFSAERPKGSFSTLEIQRTEQGDSAMYLCASSVDRAEGTFGSGTRLTVV.

For the CDR3, the DNA is TGTGCCAGCTACGGGACAGGGGTGGGTGAGACCCAGTACTTC. As protein: CASYGTGVGETQYF. This rearrangement joins TRBV25-1 to TRBJ2-5; 10 bases are a match to TRBD1. The CDR3 extends over 14 amino acids. CDR1 is MGHDK and CDR2 is SYGVNS in the germline V gene. Trimming removed 8 bases from V and 5 bases from J; junction bases left unmatched: 8.

The table lists this clonotype with many counts. V and J are TRBV30 and TRBJ2-1; 9 positions match TRBD2. The trim removed 4 bases at V and 3 bases at J, leaving 7 bases unmatched. CDR1 and CDR2 from the germline V gene are GTSNPN and SVGIG (reference sequence). This CDR3 is 15 amino acids long. The CDR3 DNA reads TGTGCCTGGACCCGCGGGACTAGCAACTACAATGAGCAGTTCTTC. This sequence encodes CAWTRGTSNYNEQFF.

This clonotype was observed a single time. A read error is possible here, since a much larger clone lies one base away. The chain has TRBV9 and TRBJ2-1; D uncertain. There are 15 residues in the CDR3. Germline CDR1 reads SGDLS; CDR2 reads YYNGEE. The germline V and J ends were trimmed by 0 bases and 5 bases, with 12 bases remaining between them. The DNA for the CDR3 is TGTGCCAGCAGCGTAGACGGTTTAGCTCACAATGAGCAGTTCTTC. Translating gives CASSVDGLAHNEQFF.

The sample holds many counts of this clonotype. The gene calls are TRBV4-1 and TRBJ2-1; D might be TRBD1 (5 bases). Trimming left V 8 bases short and J 6 bases short, with 14 bases between. The CDR3 spans 13 residues. Germline V CDR1 and CDR2: MGHRA, YSYEKL. The CDR3, as DNA: TGCGCCAGCCGCAAAACAGGTTCCAATGAGCAGTTCTTC. Translating it yields CASRKTGSNEQFF.

This clonotype was counted at least ten times. The chain is built from TRBV3-1 and TRBJ1-1; D possibly corresponds to TRBD1 (5 bases). Deletions cut 1 base from V and 5 bases from J, with 8 bases between. The CDR3 has 13 residues. The germline V gene has CDR1 LGHDT and CDR2 YNNKEL (reference sequence). CDR3 in DNA: TGTGCCAGCAGCCAAGTACGGGGGACTGAAGCTTTCTTT. Its translation: CASSQVRGTEAFF.

The J gene is TRBJ1-2, the V gene TRBV2; 9 bases agree with TRBD1. The CDR3 has 14 residues. V shed 5 bases and J 6 bases; nucleotides not matched to a gene: 7. CDR1 and CDR2 from the germline V gene are SNHLY and FYNNEI. This CDR3 reads CASSSGTGKNGYTF. The CDR3 nucleotides read TGTGCCAGCAGTTCCGGGACAGGGAAGAATGGCTACACCTTC.

This clonotype was seen many times. The gene calls are TRBV28 and TRBJ2-2, with 12 bases lining up with TRBD2. Germline V gives CDR1 MDHEN, CDR2 SYDVKM. Trimming at V came to 3 bases and at J to 5 bases, leaving 4 bases not matched to a gene. The CDR3 length is 16 residues. CDR3 nucleotides: TGTGCCAGCAGTTTTCGACTAGCGGGAGCGACCGGGGAGCTGTTTTTT. As protein: CASSFRLAGATGELFF.

In this sample, this clonotype turned up many times. This chain joins TRBV7-9 and TRBJ2-2, with TRBD2 matching 9 bases. CDR3 length: 15 amino acids. CDR1 SEHNR and CDR2 FQNEAQ come from the germline V gene (reference sequence). V lost 6 bases and J lost 5; bases outside the gene matches: 7. The CDR3 sequence: CASRYSGSMTGELFF. CDR3 DNA sequence: TGTGCCAGCAGGTATAGCGGGAGCATGACCGGGGAGCTGTTTTTT.

The genes are TRBV10-3 and TRBJ2-3; TRBD1 matches at 9 bases. The CDR3 is made up of 14 amino acids. Germline V gene sequence: CDR1 ENHRY, CDR2 SYGVKD. Trimming cost V 10 bases and J 3 bases; bases outside gene matches: 8. In nucleotides, the CDR3 is TGTGCCACGGCCGGGACAGGGTCAACAGATACGCAGTATTTT. Encoded protein: CATAGTGSTDTQYF.

This clonotype was picked up many times. This chain uses TRBV28 with TRBJ2-1; D is unresolved. The CDR3 sequence is 14 residues long. V was shortened by 5 bases and J by 8 bases, with 16 bases between the two germline ends. From germline, CDR1 is MDHEN and CDR2 SYDVKM. CDR3 sequence reads: CASSPEGPPHEQFF. DNA for the CDR3: TGTGCCAGCAGTCCCGAAGGTCCCCCCCATGAGCAGTTCTTC. The full variable domain, rest sourced from reference TRBV28 and TRBJ2-1, is DVKVTQSSRYLVKRTGEKVFLECVQDMDHENMFWYRQDPGLGLRLIYFSYDVKMKEKGDIPEGYSVSREKKERFSLILESASTNQTSMYLCASSPEGPPHEQFFGPGTRLTVL.

This clonotype was seen many times. V and J are TRBV29-1 and TRBJ2-7; D is undetermined. CDR1 SQVTM and CDR2 ANQGSEA come from the germline V gene. The CDR3 is 12 residues long. Trimming stripped 4 bases from V and 4 bases from J, with 11 bases between. In nucleotides, the CDR3 is TGCAGCGTTGGGGCCACCCCGTACGAGCAGTACTTC. Residues: CSVGATPYEQYF.

To note about this clonotype: A much larger clone differs from this one at a single base, so this may be a read error. The CDR3 here is CASSLVGLGRNYGYTF. As DNA, the CDR3 is TGCGCCAGCAGCCTGGTAGGGTTGGGCAGAAATTATGGCTACACCTTC. V usage is TRBV5-1 and J usage is TRBJ1-2; no clear D gene. Trimming removed 4 bases from V and 5 bases from J, with 21 bases in between. The CDR3 length is 16 residues. Per germline, CDR1 SGHRS and CDR2 YFSETQ.

Ten or more counts support this clonotype. The rearrangement joins TRBV6-1 to TRBJ2-1; D call uncertain. V was cut by 6 bases and J by 6 bases, with 15 bases left in between. Germline lookup yields CDR1 MNHNS and CDR2 SASEGT. CDR3 size: 14 residues. CDR3 amino acids: CASRVLTASNEQFF. CDR3 sequence (DNA): TGTGCCAGCAGGGTCCTTACAGCTTCCAATGAGCAGTTCTTC.

The chain has TRBV28 and TRBJ1-2; D is uncertain. V lost 6 bases and J lost 1, with 9 bases in between. The CDR3 is 13 amino acids. Germline V gene sequence: CDR1 MDHEN, CDR2 SYDVKM. The CDR3 protein is CASRREINYGYTF. CDR3 DNA: TGTGCCAGCAGGCGAGAGATTAACTATGGCTACACCTTC.

This clonotype appeared many times. The chain links TRBV29-1 to TRBJ1-2, with D tentatively TRBD1 (5 bases). The germline V and J ends were trimmed by 4 bases and 2 bases, with 17 bases remaining between them. The CDR3 loop spans 15 amino acids. The germline gives CDR1 SQVTM, CDR2 ANQGSEA. CDR3 residues: CSVAPPGRWNYGYTF. In DNA form, the CDR3 reads TGCAGCGTTGCGCCTCCGGGACGATGGAACTATGGCTACACCTTC.

In this sample, this clonotype turned up many times. The chain recombines TRBV15 with TRBJ2-5; D perhaps matches TRBD2 (5 bases). V was clipped by 8 bases and J by 4 bases, with 8 bases between them. This CDR3 has 11 amino acids. Germline V lookup: CDR1 LNHNV, CDR2 YYDKDF (reference sequence). CDR3 region: CATGSRETQYF. The CDR3 nucleotides read TGTGCCACCGGGAGTCGAGAGACCCAGTACTTC.

This clonotype came up many times. Here the CDR3 reads CASSQIWTSGKRGELFF. CDR3 DNA: TGTGCCAGCAGCCAGATCTGGACTAGCGGGAAGCGCGGGGAGCTGTTTTTT. The genes are TRBV3-1 and TRBJ2-2, with 12 bases fitting TRBD2. Germline-derived CDR1 and CDR2 are LGHDT and YNNKEL (reference sequence). The J segment lost 7 bases and the V segment lost 3 bases, leaving 9 bases of the junction unmatched. The CDR3 is made up of 17 amino acids.

This clonotype was picked up one time. A junction boundary mismatches the germline segment, possibly from a read error. The V call is TRBV28, the J call TRBJ1-3; D call uncertain. Per germline, CDR1 MDHEN and CDR2 SYDVKM. CDR3 length: 16 residues. The CDR3 region is CASSLLPGGSGSTIYF. The CDR3 bases are TGTGCCAGCAGTTTATTACCAGGCGGCTCTGGAAGCACCATATATTTT.

This clonotype was seen repeatedly, ten times or more. V gene TRBV19 combines with J gene TRBJ2-1, with a possible D match to TRBD2 (5 bases). V was trimmed by 1 base and J by 0 bases, leaving 10 bases between them. The length of the CDR3 is 16 residues. The germline V gene has CDR1 LNHDA and CDR2 SQIVND (reference sequence). DNA of the CDR3: TGTGCCAGTAGTATAGGAGGGTTGAGCTCCTACAATGAGCAGTTCTTC. Translating it yields CASSIGGLSSYNEQFF.

This clonotype has ten or more counts. The rearrangement uses TRBV20-1 and TRBJ2-7, with D hard to call. With 2 bases removed from V and 0 bases from J, the gap between germline ends came to 11 bases. The CDR3 sequence is 14 residues long. CDR1 is DFQATT and CDR2 is SNEGSKA in the germline V gene (reference sequence). The CDR3 reads CSARFGYISYEQYF. The CDR3 bases are TGCAGTGCTAGATTCGGATATATCTCCTACGAGCAGTACTTC.

This clonotype was seen ten or more times. The J gene is TRBJ2-7, the V gene TRBV5-6; D is undetermined. CDR1 is SGHDT, CDR2 YYEEEE, per germline. V was clipped by 2 bases and J by 3 bases, with 9 bases between them. This CDR3 region has 13 residues. CDR3 coding DNA: TGTGCCAGCAGCTTCGGACGGAACTACGAGCAGTACTTC. It translates to CASSFGRNYEQYF.

This clonotype was recorded many times. The chain employs TRBV19 and TRBJ2-1; the match to TRBD2 covers 9 bases. Germline V lookup: CDR1 LNHDA, CDR2 SQIVND (reference sequence). V lost 3 bases and J lost 3; bases outside the gene matches: 6. This CDR3 has 16 amino acids. The CDR3 DNA reads as TGTGCCAGTAGTATGACTAGCGGTTATATCTACAATGAGCAGTTCTTC. This gives the protein CASSMTSGYIYNEQFF.

The chain employs TRBV3-1 and TRBJ1-3, with a possible D match to TRBD1 (5 bases). V lost 8 bases, J lost 1 base, and 21 bases lay in between. There are 17 residues in the CDR3. Germline V CDR1 and CDR2: LGHDT, YNNKEL (reference sequence). This chain's CDR3 is CASSRSETARSGNTIYF. CDR3 DNA sequence: TGTGCCAGCTCCCGATCGGAGACAGCTCGGTCTGGAAACACCATATATTTT.

This clonotype was recorded many times. The chain couples TRBV18 to TRBJ1-4; D is uncertain. This CDR3 has 14 amino acids. Germline assignment: CDR1 KGHSH and CDR2 LQKENI. Trimming left V 2 bases short and J 10 bases short, with 14 bases between. The CDR3 reads CASSPSPSGGKLFF. The CDR3 DNA reads TGTGCCAGCTCACCAAGCCCCTCCGGCGGAAAACTGTTTTTT.

This clonotype was seen ten or more times. The genes are TRBV7-3 and TRBJ2-1; D unclear. Germline CDR1 reads SGHTA; CDR2 reads FQGTGA. The CDR3 sequence is 16 residues long. The ends were cut back, 2 bases at V and 6 bases at J, with 17 bases in the middle. CDR3: CASSLSPDPRVNEQFF. The CDR3 nucleotides read TGTGCCAGCAGCTTATCGCCGGACCCACGGGTCAATGAGCAGTTCTTC.

To note about this clonotype: The conserved phenylalanine or tryptophan normally closing the CDR3 is absent here, so this likely arose from a read error. The genes are TRBV12-3 or TRBV12-4 and TRBJ1-6; D is uncertain. Trimming took off 3 bases at V and 9 bases at J, with 12 bases between the two ends. CDR3 size: 14 residues. This CDR3 is CASSLRTDSSPLHV. As DNA, the CDR3 is TGTGCCAGCAGTTTGAGGACGGATAGTTCACCCCTCCACGTT.

Here the CDR3 reads CSFAGGSDTQYF. The CDR3 DNA reads as TGCAGCTTCGCAGGGGGGTCAGATACGCAGTATTTT. This sequence joins TRBV29-1 and TRBJ2-3; the D gene is possibly TRBD1 (7 bases). The CDR3 sequence is 12 residues long. V lost 8 bases, J lost 4 bases, and 13 bases lay in between. Germline CDR1 and CDR2: SQVTM and ANQGSEA.

This clonotype showed up many times. The rearrangement links TRBV7-8 to TRBJ1-6; possible D gene TRBD1, 6 bases. Trimming left V 0 bases short and J 8 bases short, with 11 bases between. Looked up from germline, CDR1 is SGHVS and CDR2 is FQNEAQ. The CDR3 runs to 15 residues. CDR3 loop: CASSLARGRDSPLHF. Here the CDR3 DNA reads TGTGCCAGCAGCTTAGCGAGGGGGAGGGATTCACCCCTCCACTTT.